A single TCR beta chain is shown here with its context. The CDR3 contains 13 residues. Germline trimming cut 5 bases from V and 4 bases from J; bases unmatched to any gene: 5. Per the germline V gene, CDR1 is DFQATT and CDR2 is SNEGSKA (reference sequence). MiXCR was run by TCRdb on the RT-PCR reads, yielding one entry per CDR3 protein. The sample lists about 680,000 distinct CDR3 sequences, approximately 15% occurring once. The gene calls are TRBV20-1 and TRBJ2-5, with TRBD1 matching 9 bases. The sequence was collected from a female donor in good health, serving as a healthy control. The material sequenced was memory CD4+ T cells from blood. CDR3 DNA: TGCAGTGCTGAGGACAGGGGTGGAGAGACCCAGTACTTC. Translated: CSAEDRGGETQYF.